The entry that follows covers one T cell receptor (beta chain) sequence. This specimen belongs to a study of blood T cell repertoires in COVID-19. Study-level information: T cells, B-cell-depleted T cells, or PBMCs supplied cDNA or gDNA.

Source study methods: Estimated nucleated cell counts came from reference gene primer amplification. Using immunoSEQ multiplex PCR, the repertoire was profiled, and TCRdb retains in-frame clones only, with some absent. That table gives V, J and clone size, and the DNA gave D and trimming. The sample carries approximately 470,000 clones, about 90% recorded once. Everyone who took part was roughly 18 to 90 years old, and they came from about two dozen US areas. Trimming cost V 7 bases and J 7 bases, with 13 bases left between them. There are 12 residues in the CDR3. Germline CDR1 MNHEY, CDR2 SVGAGI. The receptor was isolated from a woman between 18 and 30 years old who had recovered from COVID-19. This chain joins TRBV6-5 and TRBJ1-2; unclear D gene. The source material was PBMCs or T cells enriched from blood (not recorded which). DNA for the CDR3: TGTGCCAGCAATGCGGAGGGAAGTGGCTACACCTTC. Protein sequence: CASNAEGSGYTF.